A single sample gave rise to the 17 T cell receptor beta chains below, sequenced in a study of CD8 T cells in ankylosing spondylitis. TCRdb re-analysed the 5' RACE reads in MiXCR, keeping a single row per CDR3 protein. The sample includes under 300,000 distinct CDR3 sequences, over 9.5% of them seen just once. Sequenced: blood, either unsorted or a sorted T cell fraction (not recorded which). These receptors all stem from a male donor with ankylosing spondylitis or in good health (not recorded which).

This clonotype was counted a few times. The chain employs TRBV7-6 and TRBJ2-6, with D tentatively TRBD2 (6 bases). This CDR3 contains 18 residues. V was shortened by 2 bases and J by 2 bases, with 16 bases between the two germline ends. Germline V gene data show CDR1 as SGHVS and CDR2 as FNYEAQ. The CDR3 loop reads CASSLYGYGEAGANVLTF. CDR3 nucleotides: TGTGCCAGCAGCTTATATGGGTATGGGGAGGCTGGGGCCAACGTCCTGACTTTC.

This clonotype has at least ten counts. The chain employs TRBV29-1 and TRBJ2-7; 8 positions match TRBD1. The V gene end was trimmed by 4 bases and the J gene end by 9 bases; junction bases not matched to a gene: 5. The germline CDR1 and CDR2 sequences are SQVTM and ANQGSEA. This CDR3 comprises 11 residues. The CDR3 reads CSVGRGQAQYF. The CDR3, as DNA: TGCAGCGTTGGCAGGGGGCAAGCGCAGTACTTC.

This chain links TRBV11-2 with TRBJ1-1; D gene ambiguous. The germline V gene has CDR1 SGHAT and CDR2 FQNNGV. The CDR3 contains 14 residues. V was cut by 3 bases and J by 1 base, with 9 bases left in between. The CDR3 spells CASSFRVKNTEAFF. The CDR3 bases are TGTGCCAGCAGCTTTCGGGTGAAGAACACTGAAGCTTTCTTT.

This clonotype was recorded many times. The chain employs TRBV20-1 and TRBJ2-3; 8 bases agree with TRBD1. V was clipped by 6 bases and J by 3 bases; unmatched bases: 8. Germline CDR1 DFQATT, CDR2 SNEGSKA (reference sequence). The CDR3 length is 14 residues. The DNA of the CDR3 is TGCAGTGCCCGCGAAGGGACAGGAACAGATACGCAGTATTTT. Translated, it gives CSAREGTGTDTQYF.

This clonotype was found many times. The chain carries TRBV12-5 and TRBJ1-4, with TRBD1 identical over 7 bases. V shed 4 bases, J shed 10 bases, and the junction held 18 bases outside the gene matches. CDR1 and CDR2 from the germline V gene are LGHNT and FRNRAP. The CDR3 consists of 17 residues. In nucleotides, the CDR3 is TGTGCTAGTGGTTCGTCTCCCCCCGGGACAGAGGTCGGAAAACTGTTTTTT. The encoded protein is CASGSSPPGTEVGKLFF.

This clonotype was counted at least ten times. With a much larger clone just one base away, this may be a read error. This CDR3 reads CSATDRDQPQHF. The CDR3 DNA sequence: TGCAGTGCCACCGACAGGGACCAGCCCCAGCATTTT. The chain links TRBV20-1 to TRBJ1-5, with 7 bases fitting TRBD1. The CDR3 runs to 12 residues. With 6 bases clipped from V and 7 bases from J, the junction kept 6 bases outside the gene matches. Per the germline V gene, CDR1 is DFQATT and CDR2 is SNEGSKA (reference sequence).

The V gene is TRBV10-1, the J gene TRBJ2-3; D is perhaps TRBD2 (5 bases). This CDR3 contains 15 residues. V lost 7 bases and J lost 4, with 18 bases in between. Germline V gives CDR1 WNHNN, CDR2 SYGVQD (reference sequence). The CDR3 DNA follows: TGCGCCAGCAAGGACGACGGGGTAGGCGCAGATACGCAGTATTTT. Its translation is CASKDDGVGADTQYF.

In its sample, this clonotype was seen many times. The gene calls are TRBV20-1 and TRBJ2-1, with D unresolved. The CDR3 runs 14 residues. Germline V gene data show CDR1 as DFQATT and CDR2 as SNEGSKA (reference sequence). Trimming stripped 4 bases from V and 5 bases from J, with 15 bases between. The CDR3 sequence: CSATDKWENNEQFF. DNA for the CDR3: TGCAGTGCTACCGACAAGTGGGAAAACAATGAGCAGTTCTTC.

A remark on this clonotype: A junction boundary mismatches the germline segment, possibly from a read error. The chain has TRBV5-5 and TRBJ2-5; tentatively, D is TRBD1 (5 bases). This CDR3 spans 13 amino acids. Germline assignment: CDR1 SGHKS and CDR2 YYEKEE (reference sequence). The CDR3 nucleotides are TGTGCCAGCAGCTTAGGCAGGGAAGAGACCCAGCACTTC. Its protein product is CASSLGREETQHF.

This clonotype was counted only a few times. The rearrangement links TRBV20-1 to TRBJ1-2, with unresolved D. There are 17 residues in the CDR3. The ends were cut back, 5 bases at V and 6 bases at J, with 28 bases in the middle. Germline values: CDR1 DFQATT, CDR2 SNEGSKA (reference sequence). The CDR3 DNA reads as TGCAGTGCTCGGCTTGTAGTTTGGACTGGGTCGAAGGATGGCTACACCTTC. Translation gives CSARLVVWTGSKDGYTF.

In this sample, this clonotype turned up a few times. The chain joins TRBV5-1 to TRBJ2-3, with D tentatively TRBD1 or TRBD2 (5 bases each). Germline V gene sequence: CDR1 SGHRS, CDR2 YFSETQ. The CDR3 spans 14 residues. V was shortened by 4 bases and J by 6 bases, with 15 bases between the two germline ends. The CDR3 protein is CASSPTVGVDTQYF. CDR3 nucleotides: TGCGCCAGCAGCCCGACCGTGGGGGTTGATACGCAGTATTTT. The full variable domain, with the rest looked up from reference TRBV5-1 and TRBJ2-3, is KAGVTQTPRYLIKTRGQQVTLSCSPISGHRSVSWYQQTPGQGLQFLFEYFSETQRNKGNFPGRFSGRQFSNSRSEMNVSTLELGDSALYLCASSPTVGVDTQYFGPGTRLTVL.

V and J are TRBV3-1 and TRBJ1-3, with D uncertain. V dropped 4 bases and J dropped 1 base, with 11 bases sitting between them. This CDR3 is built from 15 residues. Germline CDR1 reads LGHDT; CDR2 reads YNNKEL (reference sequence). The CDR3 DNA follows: TGTGCCAGCAGCCGCCGGGGAGGGTCTGGAAACACCATATATTTT. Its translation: CASSRRGGSGNTIYF.

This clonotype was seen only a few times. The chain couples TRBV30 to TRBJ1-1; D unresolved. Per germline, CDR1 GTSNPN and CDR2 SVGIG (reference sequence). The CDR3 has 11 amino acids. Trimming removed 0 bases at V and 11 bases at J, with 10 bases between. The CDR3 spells CAWSVLRDAFF. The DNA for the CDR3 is TGTGCCTGGAGTGTACTTAGGGATGCTTTCTTT.

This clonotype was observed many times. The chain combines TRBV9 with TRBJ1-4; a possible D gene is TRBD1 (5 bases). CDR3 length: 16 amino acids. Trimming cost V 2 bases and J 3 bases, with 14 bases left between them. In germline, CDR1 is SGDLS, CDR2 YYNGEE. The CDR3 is CASSVEGAEANEKLFF. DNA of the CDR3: TGTGCCAGCAGCGTCGAAGGGGCTGAGGCTAATGAAAAACTGTTTTTT.

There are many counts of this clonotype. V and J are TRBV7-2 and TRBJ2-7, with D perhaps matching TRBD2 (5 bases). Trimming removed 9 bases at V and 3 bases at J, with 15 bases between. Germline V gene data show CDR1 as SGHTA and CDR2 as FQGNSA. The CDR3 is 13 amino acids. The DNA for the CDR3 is TGTGCCAGTAGTCCCGGACTCTTCTACGAGCAGTACTTC. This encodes CASSPGLFYEQYF.

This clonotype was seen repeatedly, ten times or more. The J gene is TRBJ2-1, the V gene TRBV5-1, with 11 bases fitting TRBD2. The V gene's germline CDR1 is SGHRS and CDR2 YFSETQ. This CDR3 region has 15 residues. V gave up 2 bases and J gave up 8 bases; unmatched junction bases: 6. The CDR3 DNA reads TGCGCCAGCAGCTTTGGGACTAGCGGAGAGGATGAGCAGTTCTTC. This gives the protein CASSFGTSGEDEQFF.

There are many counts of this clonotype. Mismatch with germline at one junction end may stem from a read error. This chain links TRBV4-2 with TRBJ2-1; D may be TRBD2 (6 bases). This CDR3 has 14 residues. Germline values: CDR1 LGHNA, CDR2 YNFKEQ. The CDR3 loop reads CASSQDHRRDRPLF. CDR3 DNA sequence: TGTGCCAGCAGCCAAGATCACCGGCGGGACCGCCCCCTCTTC.